Shown below are 18 T cell receptor beta chains from a single sample sequenced in a study of cytomegalovirus exposure and HLA in healthy donors. This PCR relied on a set of 60 Vbeta primers and 13 Jbeta primers. Clones were sequenced by immunoSEQ multiplex PCR, and TCRdb holds only the in-frame ones, with some missing. The sample includes about 160,000 clones, more than 80% of them seen just once. The sample taken for sequencing was PBMCs. The origin of the receptors is a woman in her fifties or sixties in good health and CMV-seronegative.

The V gene is TRBV6-4, the J gene TRBJ1-5; D might be TRBD1 (6 bases). The V and J ends lost 6 bases and 4 bases respectively, with 10 bases between them. The germline CDR1 and CDR2 sequences are MRHNA and SNTAGT. The CDR3 consists of 13 residues. The CDR3 is CASRAGENQPQHF. The CDR3 DNA follows: TGTGCCAGCAGGGCAGGGGAGAATCAGCCCCAGCATTTT.

This clone turned up a few times. The chain has TRBV5-1 and TRBJ2-7, with 7 nucleotides matching TRBD1. Germline assignment: CDR1 SGHRS and CDR2 YFSETQ. The junction had 4 bases not matched to a gene; V was cut back by 1 base and J by 0 bases. CDR3 length: 15 amino acids. CDR3 coding DNA: TGCGCCAGCAGCTTGTTTGGGACAGCCTCCTACGAGCAGTACTTC. Residues: CASSLFGTASYEQYF.

This CDR3 reads CASSPQTGDGYTF. CDR3 bases: TGTGCCAGCTCACCCCAGACAGGGGATGGCTACACCTTC. This chain connects TRBV18 to TRBJ1-2; 8 nucleotides agree with TRBD1. Trimming cost V 3 bases and J 6 bases; bases outside gene matches: 3. CDR3 length: 13 residues. Germline V gives CDR1 KGHSH, CDR2 LQKENI.

The genes are TRBV7-9 and TRBJ2-1; 10 bases map to TRBD2. The CDR3 has 15 amino acids. Germline V lookup: CDR1 SEHNR, CDR2 FQNEAQ (reference sequence). With V trimmed by 7 bases and J by 4 bases, 7 bases remained unmatched. Written as DNA, the CDR3 is TGTGCCAGCACCATGTCGACTAGCGGGTACAATGAGCAGTTCTTC. It encodes CASTMSTSGYNEQFF.

The chain carries TRBV29-1 and TRBJ1-2; a weak D match, TRBD1 (5 bases). This CDR3 has 15 residues. Germline V CDR1 and CDR2: SQVTM, ANQGSEA. The germline V and J ends were trimmed by 3 bases and 8 bases, with 22 bases remaining between them. This CDR3 reads CSVERGGGGWGGYTF. CDR3 nucleotide sequence: TGCAGCGTTGAGAGGGGAGGAGGAGGCTGGGGCGGCTACACCTTC. Drawing the rest from reference TRBV29-1 and TRBJ1-2, the complete variable domain is SAVISQKPSRDICQRGTSLTIQCQVDSQVTMMFWYRQQPGQSLTLIATANQGSEATYESGFVIDKFPISRPNLTFSTLTVSNMSPEDSSIYLCSVERGGGGWGGYTFGSGTRLTVV.

CDR3 residues: CAWSITRGKNYNEQFF. CDR3 bases: TGTGCCTGGAGTATCACGCGCGGGAAAAACTACAATGAGCAGTTCTTC. The J gene is TRBJ2-1, the V gene TRBV30, with D perhaps TRBD2 (6 bases). Germline V gene sequence: CDR1 GTSNPN, CDR2 SVGIG (reference sequence). With 2 bases removed from V and 3 bases from J, the gap between germline ends came to 17 bases. This CDR3 is built from 16 residues.

The rearrangement links TRBV28 to TRBJ2-3, with 11 bases lining up with TRBD2. V lost 4 bases, J lost 0 bases, and 12 bases stayed unmatched. This CDR3 has 19 amino acids. The germline gives CDR1 MDHEN, CDR2 SYDVKM. The CDR3 DNA follows: TGTGCCAGCAGTTCCCGAAGACTAGCGGGGAAAACTAGCACAGATACGCAGTATTTT. Its protein is CASSSRRLAGKTSTDTQYF. Together with reference TRBV28 and TRBJ2-3, the CDR3 gives the full variable domain: DVKVTQSSRYLVKRTGEKVFLECVQDMDHENMFWYRQDPGLGLRLIYFSYDVKMKEKGDIPEGYSVSREKKERFSLILESASTNQTSMYLCASSSRRLAGKTSTDTQYFGPGTRLTVL.

This sequence joins TRBV5-1 and TRBJ1-1, with D perhaps TRBD1 (6 bases). CDR1 SGHRS and CDR2 YFSETQ come from the germline V gene. V was shortened by 2 bases and J by 2 bases, with 13 bases between the two germline ends. The CDR3 covers 15 residues. CDR3 DNA: TGCGCCAGCAGCTTAGGGGGGGGGACTAACACTGAAGCTTTCTTT. Translation gives CASSLGGGTNTEAFF.

This chain links TRBV7-3 with TRBJ2-4; maybe TRBD2 (5 bases). Trimming took off 0 bases at V and 10 bases at J, with 10 bases between the two ends. This CDR3 is built from 13 residues. Germline lookup yields CDR1 SGHTA and CDR2 FQGTGA. In DNA form, the CDR3 reads TGTGCCAGCAGCTTAACAGCGACGGGGATTCAGTACTTC. Translating it yields CASSLTATGIQYF. Combining the CDR3 with reference TRBV7-3 and TRBJ2-4 gives the whole variable domain GAGVSQTPSNKVTEKGKYVELRCDPISGHTALYWYRQSLGQGPEFLIYFQGTGAADDSGLPNDRFFAVRPEGSVSTLKIQRTERGDSAVYLCASSLTATGIQYFGAGTRLSVL.

The V gene is TRBV4-3, the J gene TRBJ2-1; 13 nucleotides align to TRBD2. From germline, CDR1 is LGHNA and CDR2 YSLEER. This CDR3 comprises 17 residues. Trimming took 0 bases from V and 4 from J; bases not matched to a gene: 3. Here the CDR3 DNA reads TGCGCCAGCAGCCAAGAGAGGACTAGCGGGGGATACAATGAGCAGTTCTTC. Protein sequence: CASSQERTSGGYNEQFF.

This chain uses TRBV27 with TRBJ1-4, with D possibly being TRBD1 (5 bases). Deletions cut 6 bases from V and 8 bases from J, with 16 bases between. Per germline, CDR1 MNHEY and CDR2 SMNVEV (reference sequence). CDR3 length equals 14 residues. CDR3 loop: CASSPGGLDEKLFF. The CDR3 DNA sequence: TGTGCCAGCAGCCCCGGGGGGTTGGACGAAAAACTGTTTTTT. Supplemented by reference TRBV27 and TRBJ1-4, the full variable domain reads EAQVTQNPRYLITVTGKKLTVTCSQNMNHEYMSWYRQDPGLGLRQIYYSMNVEVTDKGDVPEGYKVSRKEKRNFPLILESPSPNQTSLYFCASSPGGLDEKLFFGSGTQLSVL.

This sequence joins TRBV7-2 and TRBJ1-3; 7 bases are a match to TRBD1. CDR3 length equals 15 residues. V lost 8 bases to trimming and J lost 4 bases; unmatched junction nucleotides: 11. Germline lookup yields CDR1 SGHTA and CDR2 FQGNSA. The CDR3 DNA reads TGTGCCAGCCGTCAACCCGGGACAGCGGGAAACACCATATATTTT. Translated, it gives CASRQPGTAGNTIYF.

This chain joins TRBV19 and TRBJ2-1; 7 bases are a match to TRBD1. CDR3 size: 16 residues. Trimming at V came to 3 bases and at J to 2 bases, leaving 7 bases not matched to a gene. CDR1 is LNHDA and CDR2 is SQIVND in the germline V gene (reference sequence). The CDR3 sequence is CASSIIKTGAYNEQFF. The CDR3 DNA is TGTGCCAGTAGTATTATAAAAACAGGGGCCTACAATGAGCAGTTCTTC. The whole variable domain, filled in from reference TRBV19 and TRBJ2-1, reads DGGITQSPKYLFRKEGQNVTLSCEQNLNHDAMYWYRQDPGQGLRLIYYSQIVNDFQKGDIAEGYSVSREKKESFPLTVTSAQKNPTAFYLCASSIIKTGAYNEQFFGPGTRLTVL.

This clone is a singleton in its sample. V is TRBV28 and J is TRBJ2-6; 8 bases align to TRBD1. V shed 5 bases, J shed 4 bases, and the junction held 7 bases outside the gene matches. The CDR3 loop spans 16 amino acids. Germline values: CDR1 MDHEN, CDR2 SYDVKM. This chain's CDR3 is CASSIRQGSGANVLTF. As DNA, the CDR3 is TGTGCCAGCAGTATCAGACAGGGGAGCGGGGCCAACGTCCTGACTTTC.

This clone came up a few times. CDR3 loop: CASSSSYSGANVLTF. For the CDR3, the DNA is TGCGCCAGCAGCTCTTCCTACTCTGGGGCCAACGTCCTGACTTTC. The gene calls are TRBV5-1 and TRBJ2-6; D is unclear. Per the germline V gene, CDR1 is SGHRS and CDR2 is YFSETQ. Deletions cut 3 bases from V and 0 bases from J, with 7 bases between. The CDR3 runs 15 residues.

The V gene is TRBV2, the J gene TRBJ2-7, with D maybe TRBD2 (6 bases). Deletions cut 2 bases from V and 7 bases from J, with 12 bases between. Germline CDR1 reads SNHLY; CDR2 reads FYNNEI. This CDR3 is built from 13 residues. CDR3 sequence (DNA): TGTGCCAGCAGTGAAAAAGGGGCGGGAGAGCAGTACTTC. This gives the protein CASSEKGAGEQYF.

Only a few counts were recorded for this clone. The chain recombines TRBV6-5 with TRBJ2-2, with no clear D. The length of the CDR3 is 15 residues. V was shortened by 5 bases and J by 0 bases, with 10 bases between the two germline ends. Germline-derived CDR1 and CDR2 are MNHEY and SVGAGI. CDR3 DNA: TGTGCCAGCAGTCCCGACATGGCGAACACCGGGGAGCTGTTTTTT. Translation: CASSPDMANTGELFF.

In this sample, this clone turned up a few times. This chain connects TRBV5-4 to TRBJ1-1; no reliable D call. Per germline, CDR1 SGHNT and CDR2 YYREEE (reference sequence). Trimming shortened V by 3 bases and J by 0 bases, and 9 bases separated the two germline ends. The CDR3 loop spans 14 amino acids. The CDR3 DNA is TGTGCCAGCAGCTACGACCTAGTGAACACTGAAGCTTTCTTT. It is translated as CASSYDLVNTEAFF.